The present entry profiles one T cell receptor (beta chain) with its context. No antigen is known for it. The record has no base qualities; no much larger clone is one base away. The collaborating institutions used their own protocols to collect whole blood in K2EDTA tubes. Collaborator samples were shipped for TCRbeta analysis as frozen whole blood, isolated PBMCs, or DNA extracted from either sample type. This sample stems from a study of blood T cell repertoires in COVID-19 (TCRdb year 2020). Study-level background: Samples covering the acute and convalescent phases of COVID-19 were provided by collaborators in the United States, Italy and Spain. The repertoires were made available in a free public database intended to serve as a resource for research on the immune response to SARS-CoV-2. Subjects who had been exposed to COVID-19, were actively infected with it, or had recovered from it provided the deeply sampled blood TCRbeta repertoires that made up the dataset. The material from the prospective study consisted of cDNA or gDNA derived from T cells, B-cell-depleted T cells, or PBMCs. Where HLA class I and class II types were available, the types were taken from metadata supplied by the sample provider, not from assay-based typing. The sample metadata nearly always contained a de-identified subject ID, COVID-19 status, age in years and sex. Samples were obtained from the ongoing ImmuneRACE study (first 160 participants) and from some 1,200 subjects provided by 6 global collaborators. The research as a whole found: The amount of clinical and demographic metadata varied by source and participant and was provided uncurated.

CDR1 is given as SNHLY and CDR2 as FYNNEI, both from the germline V gene. The V and J ends are trimmed by 7 bases and 7 bases, leaving 20 bases between them. The CDR3 covers 15 residues, taking in both the cysteine and the phenylalanine. CDR3 DNA is the only sequence kept; it has 45 bases, read in frame from the first base. The immunoSEQ Assay, a bias-controlled multiplex PCR, was used to amplify TCRbeta CDR3 regions from genomic DNA. On the study's bioinformatics: The number of nucleated cells in each sample was estimated by amplification of reference gene primers within the assay. To quantify the absolute abundance of each unique TCRbeta CDR3 rearrangement, sequence reads were collapsed and filtered. For each sample, productive Simpson clonality was calculated as the square root of Simpson's diversity index across productive rearrangements. Not all clones reach the TCRdb copy of this immuneACCESS table, which keeps in-frame sequences only. Checked studies attribute under half of the gap to unresolved V genes and leave the rest unexplained. V, J and clone size are those of that table, while D and trimming were read from the DNA. The sample table holds about 150,000 clones, of which around nine tenths were seen once. Under 2.5% of the sample lies in the top ten.

The sample consisted of peripheral blood. This TCR came from a woman in her 70s with acute or convalescent COVID-19. The V and J genes are TRBV2 and TRBJ1-5; TRBD1 is a weak D gene call, 5 bases matching. Here is the DNA: TGTGCCAGCACCTCCCAGCAGGGCGTTGTGCAGCCCCAGCATTTT. This translates into CASTSQQGVVQPQHF.